The T cell receptor (beta chain) described here comes from a study of beta chain features in type 1 diabetes. Study-wide background: Cells sorted and examined across all samples totaled nearly 110,000,000.

Isolated RNA was reverse transcribed in full, so expressed TCRB transcripts were sequenced. TCRdb's table, derived via immunoSEQ multiplex PCR, lists solely in-frame clones and lacks some. The repertoire holds 640,000 or so clones, with 11% to 15% as singletons. Sorting produced populations that all topped 95% purity. Study-level findings and limits: TCRB CDR3s were moderately but significantly shorter in Type 1 diabetes patients in all four CD4+ subsets. It was among patients, rather than healthy donors, that naive, central memory and Treg TCRB repertoires appeared more similar.

To note about this clone: Its antigen is still unknown.

The V gene end was trimmed by 3 bases and the J gene end by 5 bases; junction bases not matched to a gene: 5. This CDR3 is 14 amino acids long. Germline CDR1 and CDR2: MGHRA and YSYEKL. Input material: naive CD4+ T cells from blood. The sequence derives from a man aged 18 to 29 with type 1 diabetes. This chain joins TRBV4-1 and TRBJ2-5, with 8 positions matching TRBD2. The CDR3 loop reads CASSQVSGIETQYF. The CDR3 DNA is TGCGCCAGCAGCCAGGTTAGCGGGATTGAGACCCAGTACTTC.